These 24 T cell receptor beta chains were sequenced from one sample in a study of molecular identifiers for immune sequencing clone quantification. TCRdb reprocessed the PCR reads with MiXCR, giving one entry per CDR3 protein. The table includes some 66,000 distinct CDR3 sequences, approximately 18% detected once. Specimen: naive CD8+ T cells from blood, with Jurkat cell RNA spiked in. The subset here: FACS-sorted CD8+CD4-CCR7+CD45RA+ naive T cells. The receptors here all came from a human donor in good health. Some libraries in this study had Jurkat cell RNA spiked in.

This clonotype occurred many times. The rearrangement joins TRBV7-9 to TRBJ1-4; D unresolved. Trimming took off 1 base at V and 8 bases at J, with 8 bases between the two ends. Germline V lookup: CDR1 SEHNR, CDR2 FQNEAQ (reference sequence). The CDR3 spans 13 residues. This CDR3 reads CASSLVGGEKLFF. For the CDR3, the DNA is TGTGCCAGCAGCTTAGTGGGCGGGGAAAAACTGTTTTTT.

Turning to this clonotype: This may be a read error: a much more frequent sequence differs by one nucleotide. The chain combines TRBV27 with TRBJ2-1; D is uncertain. The V end lost 6 bases, the J end lost 2 bases, and 17 bases lay between the germline ends. Germline V gives CDR1 MNHEY, CDR2 SMNVEV (reference sequence). The CDR3 length is 16 residues. The CDR3 region has the DNA TGTGCCAGCAGCATACTCTCTGGCGAGACCTACAATGAGCAGTTCTTC. It codes for CASSILSGETYNEQFF.

In this sample, this clonotype turned up a few times. V usage is TRBV7-6 and J usage is TRBJ2-5; weak D call: TRBD1 (5 bases). Trimming removed 5 bases at V and 5 bases at J, with 15 bases between. This CDR3 is 14 amino acids long. CDR1 is SGHVS, CDR2 FNYEAQ, per germline. The CDR3 reads CASSPSRGSETQYF. The CDR3 DNA follows: TGTGCCAGCAGCCCCTCAAGGGGTTCCGAGACCCAGTACTTC.

The table lists this clonotype with a few counts. A much larger clonotype is one base distant, so this may be a read error. The gene calls are TRBV6-5 and TRBJ2-7; tentatively, D is TRBD1 or TRBD2 (5 bases each). Trimming took 0 bases from V and 3 from J, leaving 15 bases between them. Germline loops: CDR1 MNHEY, CDR2 SVGAGI. CDR3 length: 16 residues. CDR3 DNA sequence: TGTGCCAGCAGTTACTCGGCCGGGGCTAGTTACTACGAGCAGTACTTC. The encoded protein is CASSYSAGASYYEQYF.

As for this clonotype: A much larger clone is a single base away; this may be a read error. The chain joins TRBV7-6 to TRBJ2-7, with 13 bases aligning to TRBD2. The trim removed 4 bases at V and 7 bases at J, leaving 10 bases unmatched. Germline loops: CDR1 SGHVS, CDR2 FNYEAQ. The CDR3 sequence is 16 residues long. Written as DNA, the CDR3 is TGTGCCAGCAGCTCCGGCGGATGGACTAGCGGGAGAGAGCAGTACTTC. It translates to CASSSGGWTSGREQYF.

This clonotype has a count of ten or more. V usage is TRBV11-2 and J usage is TRBJ2-3, with D perhaps TRBD1 or TRBD2 (5 bases each). Deletions cut 6 bases from V and 7 bases from J, with 14 bases between. The germline gives CDR1 SGHAT, CDR2 FQNNGV. This CDR3 is built from 13 residues. CDR3 in amino acids: CASRGTVRNTQYF. DNA of the CDR3: TGTGCCAGCAGAGGGACCGTGAGGAATACGCAGTATTTT. Complete variable domain (other parts from reference TRBV11-2 and TRBJ2-3): EAGVAQSPRYKIIEKRQSVAFWCNPISGHATLYWYQQILGQGPKLLIQFQNNGVVDDSQLPKDRFSAERLKGVDSTLKIQPAKLEDSAVYLCASRGTVRNTQYFGPGTRLTVL.

This clonotype has only a few counts. The chain recombines TRBV5-1 with TRBJ2-7; no firm D call. Trimming shortened V by 7 bases and J by 7 bases, and 15 bases separated the two germline ends. The CDR3 has 12 amino acids. Germline lookup yields CDR1 SGHRS and CDR2 YFSETQ. The CDR3 reads CASGYSTWEQYF. For the CDR3, the DNA is TGCGCCAGCGGGTATTCGACTTGGGAGCAGTACTTC.

This clonotype showed up many times. The chain links TRBV6-4 to TRBJ1-2; D is unresolved. This CDR3 spans 13 amino acids. Looked up from germline, CDR1 is MRHNA and CDR2 is SNTAGT. V lost 0 bases and J 4 bases, leaving 6 bases between the germline ends. The CDR3 DNA is TGTGCCAGCAGTGACTCGAATCCCTATGGCTACACCTTC. It yields the protein CASSDSNPYGYTF.

This clonotype occurred many times. The rearrangement uses TRBV11-3 and TRBJ2-5, with TRBD2 matching over 8 bases. The trim removed 5 bases at V and 4 bases at J, leaving 6 bases unmatched. The CDR3 contains 14 residues. CDR1 is SGHNT, CDR2 YENEEA, per germline. The CDR3, as DNA: TGTGCCAGCAGCCCGCGGGAGGCAGGAGAGACCCAGTACTTC. This encodes CASSPREAGETQYF.

This chain connects TRBV9 to TRBJ1-2; D gene ambiguous. Trimming cost V 2 bases and J 3 bases, with 17 bases left between them. Germline V lookup: CDR1 SGDLS, CDR2 YYNGEE. The CDR3 runs to 16 residues. The CDR3 sequence: CASSVGPASVHYGYTF. Written as DNA, the CDR3 is TGTGCCAGCAGCGTCGGTCCAGCCAGCGTCCACTATGGCTACACCTTC. The whole variable domain, remainder taken from reference TRBV9 and TRBJ1-2, is DSGVTQTPKHLITATGQRVTLRCSPRSGDLSVYWYQQSLDQGLQFLIQYYNGEERAKGNILERFSAQQFPDLHSELNLSSLELGDSALYFCASSVGPASVHYGYTFGSGTRLTVV.

Only a few counts were recorded for this clonotype. V and J are TRBV2 and TRBJ2-7, with D possibly TRBD1 on 5 matching bases. V was pared by 3 bases and J by 4 bases, with 10 bases between. The CDR3 has 13 residues. Germline V gives CDR1 SNHLY, CDR2 FYNNEI. CDR3 loop: CASSDPDRYEQYF. CDR3 DNA: TGTGCCAGCAGTGACCCCGACAGATACGAGCAGTACTTC.

For this clonotype: A much larger clone lies a single base off, so this may be a read error. The CDR3 ends on some other residue instead of the conserved phenylalanine or tryptophan, so this is likely a read error. The genes are TRBV7-7 and TRBJ2-5; 11 nucleotides match TRBD2. This CDR3 is built from 14 residues. Germline values: CDR1 SSHAT, CDR2 FNYEAQ (reference sequence). The CDR3 bases are TGTGCTAGCAGCTCGGGACTAGCGGAAGAGACCCAGTACCTC. It encodes CASSSGLAEETQYL.

With regard to this clonotype: The CDR3 carries no conserved terminal phenylalanine or tryptophan, so it likely arises from a read error. The chain has TRBV30 and TRBJ1-6, with D possibly being TRBD1 (5 bases). Trimming cost V 4 bases and J 0 bases, with 19 bases left between them. The germline gives CDR1 GTSNPN, CDR2 SVGIG (reference sequence). The CDR3 totals 18 residues. This chain's CDR3 is CAWNVLMGLSSYNSPLHL. The DNA of the CDR3 is TGTGCCTGGAACGTACTTATGGGGCTAAGCTCCTATAATTCACCCCTCCACCTT.

This clonotype appeared many times. The chain combines TRBV7-2 with TRBJ2-1; the D is unclear. The CDR3 runs to 13 residues. V was cut by 4 bases and J by 8 bases, with 12 bases left in between. Germline V gene sequence: CDR1 SGHTA, CDR2 FQGNSA. The CDR3 DNA is TGTGCCAGCAGCTCGGGCTCCCCCTATGAGCAGTTCTTC. It is translated as CASSSGSPYEQFF.

This clonotype came up many times. This rearrangement joins TRBV19 to TRBJ2-3; TRBD1 is a possible D gene (6 bases). CDR1 is LNHDA, CDR2 SQIVND, per germline (reference sequence). This CDR3 contains 16 residues. The germline V and J ends were trimmed by 3 bases and 5 bases, with 18 bases remaining between them. The CDR3, as DNA: TGTGCCAGTAGTATTGAGCCGCAGGGGCTTGGAGATACGCAGTATTTT. Its protein product is CASSIEPQGLGDTQYF.

This clonotype was counted many times. The rearrangement links TRBV2 to TRBJ2-7, with 7 positions matching TRBD1. Germline-derived CDR1 and CDR2 are SNHLY and FYNNEI. The junction had 3 bases not matched to a gene; V was cut back by 8 bases and J by 2 bases. The CDR3 loop spans 12 amino acids. CDR3 residues: CASGQGAYEQYF. DNA for the CDR3: TGTGCCAGCGGGCAGGGGGCCTACGAGCAGTACTTC.

The sample holds a few counts of this clonotype. The genes are TRBV13 and TRBJ2-3, with 8 bases fitting TRBD1. The V gene's germline CDR1 is PRHDT and CDR2 FYEKMQ (reference sequence). This CDR3 is 16 amino acids long. V was clipped by 1 base and J by 0 bases; unmatched bases: 3. CDR3 sequence reads: CASSLAGGSSTDTQYF. CDR3 DNA sequence: TGTGCCAGCAGCTTAGCAGGGGGCTCTAGCACAGATACGCAGTATTTT. The full variable domain, completed using reference TRBV13 and TRBJ2-3, is AAGVIQSPRHLIKEKRETATLKCYPIPRHDTVYWYQQGPGQDPQFLISFYEKMQSDKGSIPDRFSAQQFSDYHSELNMSSLELGDSALYFCASSLAGGSSTDTQYFGPGTRLTVL.

This clonotype was counted only a few times. The chain carries TRBV4-1 and TRBJ2-2; D unclear. Germline lookup yields CDR1 MGHRA and CDR2 YSYEKL. Deletions cut 1 base from V and 6 bases from J, with 6 bases between. There are 13 residues in the CDR3. CDR3 sequence (DNA): TGCGCCAGCAGCCAAGTTTTCCCCGGGGAGCTGTTTTTT. Translation: CASSQVFPGELFF.

The chain combines TRBV7-3 with TRBJ2-1; D perhaps matches TRBD1 (5 bases). The V gene's germline CDR1 is SGHTA and CDR2 FQGTGA. V was trimmed by 1 base and J by 7 bases, leaving 11 bases between them. The CDR3 has 14 residues. In nucleotides, the CDR3 is TGTGCCAGCAGCTTAATTGCAGCAGGGAATGAGCAGTTCTTC. It is translated as CASSLIAAGNEQFF.

The chain has TRBV4-2 and TRBJ2-7; 10 positions agree with TRBD1. In germline, CDR1 is LGHNA, CDR2 YNFKEQ. This CDR3 has 20 residues. V was clipped by 3 bases and J by 0 bases; unmatched bases: 17. CDR3 nucleotide sequence: TGTGCCAGCAGCCAGACCTCCGGGACAGGGGCGCCTCATTCCTCCTACGAGCAGTACTTC. Translating it yields CASSQTSGTGAPHSSYEQYF.

This clonotype has at least ten counts. This sequence joins TRBV7-2 and TRBJ2-7, with 10 bases aligning to TRBD2. Trimming at V came to 1 base and at J to 4 bases, leaving 7 bases not matched to a gene. The CDR3 consists of 16 residues. Looked up from germline, CDR1 is SGHTA and CDR2 is FQGNSA. Here the CDR3 DNA reads TGTGCCAGCAGCTTAGATAGGCTAGCGGGAGTTTACGAGCAGTACTTC. Its protein product is CASSLDRLAGVYEQYF.

In this sample, this clonotype turned up a few times. The rearrangement uses TRBV19 and TRBJ2-7; D is possibly TRBD2 (6 bases). This CDR3 region has 13 residues. Germline lookup yields CDR1 LNHDA and CDR2 SQIVND (reference sequence). V was shortened by 5 bases and J by 2 bases, with 10 bases between the two germline ends. For the CDR3, the DNA is TGTGCCAGTAGTCCGGGAGCCACCTACGAGCAGTACTTC. It encodes CASSPGATYEQYF.

Concerning this clonotype: The junction shows a germline mismatch at one end, possibly a read error. J is TRBJ1-1 and V is TRBV11-2; D is unclear. From germline, CDR1 is SGHAT and CDR2 FQNNGV. The CDR3 is 16 amino acids. This CDR3 reads CASGLWPVKANTEAFF. The CDR3 region has the DNA TGTGCCAGCGGCTTATGGCCAGTGAAAGCGAACACTGAAGCTTTCTTT.

This clonotype was seen at least ten times. This chain links TRBV3-1 with TRBJ2-7, with D uncertain. Trimming removed 5 bases at V and 5 bases at J, with 13 bases between. Germline V gene lookup returns CDR1 LGHDT and CDR2 YNNKEL (reference sequence). CDR3 length: 13 amino acids. The CDR3 sequence: CASSSEFSDEQYF. The DNA of the CDR3 is TGTGCCAGCAGCTCAGAGTTCTCGGACGAGCAGTACTTC.